Following are 23 T cell receptor beta chains from one sample sequenced in a study of shared clonotypes between healthy human individuals. The data were produced by immunoSEQ multiplex PCR, yet TCRdb's version contains in-frame clones alone and is incomplete. The sample comprises roughly 2.5 million clones, approximately 94% of which are singletons, and around 0.14% rests with the top ten. Sequenced sample: naive CD4+ T cells sorted from blood. Specified subset: CD45RA+ positively selected. The receptor set was obtained from a man younger than 35 in good health.

The V gene is TRBV5-4, the J gene TRBJ2-2; D is unclear. The CDR3 is 15 residues long. CDR1 is SGHNT, CDR2 YYREEE, per germline (reference sequence). Trimming took 4 bases from V and 6 from J, leaving 16 bases between them. CDR3 DNA sequence: TGTGCCAGCAGCCTCCCGAAGAAGAGTTCCGGGGAGCTGTTTTTT. Protein sequence: CASSLPKKSSGELFF.

The CDR3, as DNA: TGTGCCAGCAGCTTGCGGCAGGGGGCGGGCGAGCAGTACTTC. This encodes CASSLRQGAGEQYF. This sequence joins TRBV7-9 and TRBJ2-7, with 8 bases that match TRBD1. With V trimmed by 3 bases and J by 6 bases, 7 bases remained unmatched. Germline lookup yields CDR1 SEHNR and CDR2 FQNEAQ (reference sequence). This CDR3 has 14 amino acids.

This clone was seen just once. The chain couples TRBV2 to TRBJ1-2; no clear D gene. The V gene lost 7 bases and the J gene lost 4 bases, with 10 bases spanning the gap. This CDR3 contains 12 residues. Germline loops: CDR1 SNHLY, CDR2 FYNNEI. This chain's CDR3 is CASTPEFYGYTF. Here the CDR3 DNA reads TGTGCCAGCACTCCGGAATTCTATGGCTACACCTTC.

The rearrangement links TRBV6-1 to TRBJ2-7; possible D gene TRBD1, 6 bases. CDR1 is MNHNS, CDR2 SASEGT, per germline. This CDR3 is 15 amino acids long. The V end was cut by 6 bases, the J end by 0 bases, with 15 bases between. The chain's CDR3 is CASSVQADSSYEQYF. CDR3 sequence (DNA): TGTGCCAGCAGCGTCCAGGCGGACAGCTCCTACGAGCAGTACTTC.

This clone was observed a single time. CDR3 in DNA: TGCGCCAGCAGCTTGTGGGGCGGCGCTTACGAGCAGTACTTC. It is translated as CASSLWGGAYEQYF. V and J are TRBV5-1 and TRBJ2-7; a weak D match, TRBD1 (5 bases). The CDR3 is 14 amino acids. Trimming took off 1 base at V and 4 bases at J, with 12 bases between the two ends. Germline V gene sequence: CDR1 SGHRS, CDR2 YFSETQ.

CDR3 coding DNA: TGTGCCAGCAGTCCCATGGGGGGCAAGGAGACCCAGTACTTC. Translating gives CASSPMGGKETQYF. The chain recombines TRBV6-1 with TRBJ2-5, with D perhaps matching TRBD1 or TRBD2 (6 bases each). Germline V gives CDR1 MNHNS, CDR2 SASEGT. The CDR3 is 14 residues long. Trimming took 5 bases from V and 5 from J, leaving 15 bases between them.

This clone was detected a few times. This chain joins TRBV27 and TRBJ1-5; no definite D call. This CDR3 contains 13 residues. Per the germline V gene, CDR1 is MNHEY and CDR2 is SMNVEV (reference sequence). The germline V and J ends were trimmed by 6 bases and 11 bases, with 17 bases remaining between them. DNA of the CDR3: TGTGCCAGCAGCCGAAAGGAGCTCAGCACCCAGCATTTT. Residues: CASSRKELSTQHF.

Comments on this clone: Other nucleotide sequences from this sample produce the same CDR3. V is TRBV28 and J is TRBJ2-5; D possibly matches TRBD1 or TRBD2 (7 bases each). The CDR3 length is 15 residues. From germline, CDR1 is MDHEN and CDR2 SYDVKM. The ends were cut back, 6 bases at V and 5 bases at J, with 19 bases in the middle. The CDR3 reads CASSLGGGGQETQYF. As DNA, the CDR3 is TGTGCCAGCAGCCTAGGGGGCGGGGGTCAGGAGACCCAGTACTTC.

This sequence joins TRBV2 and TRBJ1-4; no definite D call. Germline lookup yields CDR1 SNHLY and CDR2 FYNNEI. The V gene lost 6 bases and the J gene lost 1 base, with 3 bases spanning the gap. CDR3 size: 12 residues. This chain's CDR3 is CASRVTNEKLFF. As DNA, the CDR3 is TGTGCCAGCAGGGTAACTAATGAAAAACTGTTTTTT.

The CDR3 here is CASSLPGLDEQYF. CDR3 DNA sequence: TGTGCCAGCAGCTTACCAGGGTTAGACGAGCAGTACTTC. The chain uses TRBV7-2 and TRBJ2-5; D might be TRBD1 (5 bases). The J call is doubtful: the DNA matches TRBJ2-7 better. The CDR3 consists of 13 residues. Germline lookup yields CDR1 SGHTA and CDR2 FQGNSA.

The gene calls are TRBV6-1 and TRBJ2-5; perhaps TRBD1 as D (6 bases). CDR1 and CDR2 (germline): MNHNS, SASEGT. V was pared by 7 bases and J by 7 bases, with 22 bases between. The CDR3 sequence is 15 residues long. The CDR3 sequence: CASTEGGRVIGTQYF. In DNA form, the CDR3 reads TGTGCCAGCACCGAAGGGGGAAGGGTAATTGGGACCCAGTACTTC.

The chain has TRBV10-3 and TRBJ2-5, with 12 bases lining up with TRBD2. Germline V gene data show CDR1 as ENHRY and CDR2 as SYGVKD. J was trimmed by 5 bases and V by 2 bases; bases with no gene match: 9. This CDR3 is 17 amino acids long. The CDR3 spells CAISEMASGRDYETQYF. CDR3 nucleotide sequence: TGTGCCATCAGTGAGATGGCTAGCGGGAGGGATTATGAGACCCAGTACTTC.

The chain combines TRBV6-5 with TRBJ2-7, with D perhaps being TRBD1 or TRBD2 (5 bases each). The length of the CDR3 is 13 residues. Germline CDR1 is MNHEY and CDR2 is SVGAGI. V lost 5 bases and J lost 3, with 11 bases in between. DNA for the CDR3: TGTGCCAGCAGTCGAGGGGCCTACTACGAGCAGTACTTC. Its translation is CASSRGAYYEQYF.

There are a few counts of this clone. V and J are TRBV18 and TRBJ1-2; D ambiguous. The germline V gene has CDR1 KGHSH and CDR2 LQKENI. V lost 1 base and J lost 8, with 14 bases in between. This CDR3 spans 14 amino acids. CDR3 region: CASSPQEASTGYTF. CDR3 in DNA: TGTGCCAGCTCACCACAGGAGGCGAGTACGGGCTACACCTTC.

This chain joins TRBV13 and TRBJ2-2; the match to TRBD1 covers 7 bases. V shed 5 bases, J shed 5 bases, and the junction held 17 bases outside the gene matches. Germline V gives CDR1 PRHDT, CDR2 FYEKMQ (reference sequence). This CDR3 spans 18 amino acids. The CDR3, as DNA: TGTGCCAGCAGCCTATACCCCGGGACAGCAAAACGTACCGGGGAGCTGTTTTTT. The encoded protein is CASSLYPGTAKRTGELFF.

The rearrangement joins TRBV5-4 to TRBJ2-7, with TRBD2 matching over 7 bases. Germline V lookup: CDR1 SGHNT, CDR2 YYREEE (reference sequence). The CDR3 has 17 amino acids. The trim removed 4 bases at V and 0 bases at J, leaving 13 bases unmatched. The CDR3 is CASSLRSSGGNSYEQYF. The CDR3 region has the DNA TGTGCCAGCAGCCTTAGATCTAGCGGAGGGAACTCCTACGAGCAGTACTTC.

This chain links TRBV28 with TRBJ1-1, with TRBD1 as a possible D gene (5 bases). V shed 5 bases and J shed 1 base, with 14 bases lying between them. CDR3 length: 15 residues. Germline V gene sequence: CDR1 MDHEN, CDR2 SYDVKM. The CDR3 DNA reads as TGTGCCAGCAGTGCCAAGGGGCGAGGGAACACTGAAGCTTTCTTT. Its protein product is CASSAKGRGNTEAFF. Complete variable domain (other parts from reference TRBV28 and TRBJ1-1): DVKVTQSSRYLVKRTGEKVFLECVQDMDHENMFWYRQDPGLGLRLIYFSYDVKMKEKGDIPEGYSVSREKKERFSLILESASTNQTSMYLCASSAKGRGNTEAFFGQGTRLTVV.

The V call is TRBV19, the J call TRBJ1-1, with 8 nucleotides matching TRBD1. Losses at the gene ends were 7 bases for V and 4 bases for J; bases not matched to a gene: 8. CDR1 and CDR2 from the germline V gene are LNHDA and SQIVND (reference sequence). The length of the CDR3 is 14 residues. The CDR3: CASIRTGRGTEAFF. CDR3 bases: TGTGCCAGTATCAGGACAGGGAGGGGCACTGAAGCTTTCTTT. Looking up the rest from reference TRBV19 and TRBJ1-1 gives the full variable domain: DGGITQSPKYLFRKEGQNVTLSCEQNLNHDAMYWYRQDPGQGLRLIYYSQIVNDFQKGDIAEGYSVSREKKESFPLTVTSAQKNPTAFYLCASIRTGRGTEAFFGQGTRLTVV.

Only a few counts were recorded for this clone. Other DNA sequences in the sample encode the same CDR3. The chain couples TRBV5-1 to TRBJ2-1; D could derive from TRBD1 or TRBD2 (5 bases each). V gave up 0 bases and J gave up 0 bases, with 10 bases separating them. CDR1 SGHRS and CDR2 YFSETQ come from the germline V gene. CDR3 length: 16 residues. The CDR3 region is CASSLAGASSYNEQFF. The CDR3 region has the DNA TGCGCCAGCAGCTTGGCCGGGGCCAGCTCCTACAATGAGCAGTTCTTC.

With regard to this clone: The same CDR3 can be traced to other DNA sequences in this sample. J is TRBJ1-4 and V is TRBV18; D gene ambiguous. V gave up 3 bases and J gave up 8 bases, with 7 bases separating them. This CDR3 comprises 12 residues. Per germline, CDR1 KGHSH and CDR2 LQKENI. The CDR3 coding sequence is TGTGCCAGCTCACCGGGGTTGGAAAAACTGTTTTTT. Its protein is CASSPGLEKLFF. The full variable domain, rest sourced from reference TRBV18 and TRBJ1-4, is NAGVMQNPRHLVRRRGQEARLRCSPMKGHSHVYWYRQLPEEGLKFMVYLQKENIIDESGMPKERFSAEFPKEGPSILRIQQVVRGDSAAYFCASSPGLEKLFFGSGTQLSVL.

The chain couples TRBV7-2 to TRBJ2-4; no firm D call. The germline V gene has CDR1 SGHTA and CDR2 FQGNSA. The CDR3 totals 19 residues. Between the trimmed V and J ends, which lost 1 base and 1 base, there was a span of 20 bases. CDR3 residues: CASSLEARVLPRAKNIQYF. DNA of the CDR3: TGTGCCAGCAGCTTAGAGGCTCGGGTGCTTCCGCGGGCCAAAAACATTCAGTACTTC.

The table lists this clone with a count of one. The chain uses TRBV29-1 and TRBJ1-1; the D gene is possibly TRBD1 (5 bases). CDR3 size: 12 residues. CDR1 and CDR2 (germline): SQVTM, ANQGSEA. Trimming cost V 3 bases and J 8 bases, with 13 bases left between them. The CDR3, as DNA: TGCAGCGTTGAGGAGGTGGCAGGGGAAGCTTTCTTT. This sequence encodes CSVEEVAGEAFF.

The rearrangement links TRBV9 to TRBJ2-3; TRBD2 matches at 10 bases. The V gene end was trimmed by 4 bases and the J gene end by 1 base; junction bases not matched to a gene: 6. The germline gives CDR1 SGDLS, CDR2 YYNGEE. The CDR3 runs 16 residues. CDR3 amino acids: CASSPQGLAGTDTQYF. CDR3 nucleotides: TGTGCCAGCAGCCCGCAAGGACTAGCGGGCACAGATACGCAGTATTTT. Using reference TRBV9 and TRBJ2-3 for the parts outside the CDR3, the full variable domain is DSGVTQTPKHLITATGQRVTLRCSPRSGDLSVYWYQQSLDQGLQFLIQYYNGEERAKGNILERFSAQQFPDLHSELNLSSLELGDSALYFCASSPQGLAGTDTQYFGPGTRLTVL.